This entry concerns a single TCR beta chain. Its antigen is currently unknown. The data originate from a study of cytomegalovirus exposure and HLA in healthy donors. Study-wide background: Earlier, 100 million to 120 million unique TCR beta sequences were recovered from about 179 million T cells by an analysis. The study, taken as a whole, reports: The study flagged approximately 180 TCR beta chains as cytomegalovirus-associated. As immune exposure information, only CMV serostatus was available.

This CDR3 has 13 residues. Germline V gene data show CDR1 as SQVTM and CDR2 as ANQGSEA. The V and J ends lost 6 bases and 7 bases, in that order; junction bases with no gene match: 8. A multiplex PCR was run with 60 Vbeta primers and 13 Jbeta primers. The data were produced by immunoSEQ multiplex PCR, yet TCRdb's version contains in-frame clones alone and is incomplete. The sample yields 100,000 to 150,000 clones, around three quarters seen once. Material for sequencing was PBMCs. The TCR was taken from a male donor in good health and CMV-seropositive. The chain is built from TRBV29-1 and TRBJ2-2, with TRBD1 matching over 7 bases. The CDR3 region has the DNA TGCAGCGTAGCCGGGACAGCCTACGGGGAGCTGTTTTTT. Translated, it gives CSVAGTAYGELFF.